The 4 T cell receptor beta chains in this list originate from one sample, sequenced in a study of T cell responses to AZD1222 COVID-19 vaccine. Produced via immunoSEQ multiplex PCR; TCRdb's table is partial and in-frame only. The sample records around 99,000 clones, 75% to 90% being singletons. This material consisted of peripheral blood, taken on day 0 of AZD1222 vaccination. The receptors were gathered from an adult in good health.

V is TRBV30 and J is TRBJ1-5; a possible D gene is TRBD1 (5 bases). Germline V gene sequence: CDR1 GTSNPN, CDR2 SVGIG (reference sequence). The CDR3 totals 14 residues. With 0 bases removed from V and 6 bases from J, the gap between germline ends came to 12 bases. The CDR3 nucleotides are TGTGCCTGGAGTGTACAAGGGGTCCGTCAGCCCCAGCATTTT. Its protein is CAWSVQGVRQPQHF.

Only a few counts were recorded for this clone. This chain connects TRBV11-2 to TRBJ1-4, with 7 bases aligning to TRBD1. CDR1 is SGHAT, CDR2 FQNNGV, per germline. Losses at the gene ends were 5 bases for V and 12 bases for J; bases not matched to a gene: 21. There are 17 residues in the CDR3. The CDR3 sequence: CASSPLGYRGGEGELFF. CDR3 coding DNA: TGTGCCAGCAGCCCGCTGGGTTACAGGGGCGGGGAGGGAGAACTGTTTTTT. Variable domain in full (rest from reference TRBV11-2 and TRBJ1-4): EAGVAQSPRYKIIEKRQSVAFWCNPISGHATLYWYQQILGQGPKLLIQFQNNGVVDDSQLPKDRFSAERLKGVDSTLKIQPAKLEDSAVYLCASSPLGYRGGEGELFFGSGTQLSVL.

The V gene is TRBV2, the J gene TRBJ2-6; the D gene is possibly TRBD2 (6 bases). V lost 2 bases, J lost 0 bases, and 14 bases lay in between. CDR1 is SNHLY and CDR2 is FYNNEI in the germline V gene. The length of the CDR3 is 18 residues. The CDR3 DNA is TGTGCCAGCAGTGAATCGGCGGGGAGGTTCTCTGGGGCCAACGTCCTGACTTTC. As protein: CASSESAGRFSGANVLTF.

The chain joins TRBV7-6 to TRBJ1-1, with TRBD1 matching over 9 bases. Trimming removed 5 bases from V and 3 bases from J; junction bases left unmatched: 7. CDR3 length: 15 amino acids. CDR1 SGHVS and CDR2 FNYEAQ come from the germline V gene. The CDR3 sequence is CASSPGTGRDTEAFF. The DNA for the CDR3 is TGTGCCAGCAGCCCAGGGACAGGGAGGGACACTGAAGCTTTCTTT.